Below are 9 T cell receptor beta chains sequenced from a single sample in a study of beta chain features in type 1 diabetes. The study, taken as a whole, reports: All four CD4+ subsets from Type 1 diabetes patients carried moderately but significantly shorter TCRB CDR3s.

These receptors' targets are unknown. Reverse transcribing all isolated RNA meant expressed TCRB transcripts were sequenced. Libraries were prepared by immunoSEQ multiplex PCR; TCRdb keeps only in-frame clonotypes and omits some of them. Of a few hundred thousand clones listed, 10% to 15% were seen once; the top ten hold 0.01%. Sequences were obtained from naive CD4+ T cells from blood. All receptors come from a woman aged 18-30 years with type 1 diabetes.

The chain employs TRBV23-1 and TRBJ1-1; D not certain. TRBV23-1 is annotated as an ORF whose role is uncertain. Deletions cut 7 bases from V and 7 bases from J, with 16 bases between. There are 13 residues in the CDR3. The CDR3 nucleotides read TGCGCCAGCACAAAATGGGAGGGCGGTGAAGCTTTCTTT. It translates to CASTKWEGGEAFF.

This clone came up a few times. The gene calls are TRBV30 and TRBJ1-5; TRBD1 matches 8 bases. Per germline, CDR1 GTSNPN and CDR2 SVGIG (reference sequence). Trimming removed 4 bases from V and 7 bases from J; junction bases left unmatched: 6. There are 13 residues in the CDR3. The CDR3 nucleotides are TGTGCCTGGACAGGGGGCGTAGGGCAGCCCCAGCATTTT. Amino acids: CAWTGGVGQPQHF.

In this sample, this clone turned up a few times. This sequence joins TRBV14 and TRBJ2-1; tentative D call: TRBD2 (6 bases). CDR1 and CDR2 (germline): SGHDN, FVKESK. V was cut by 0 bases and J by 2 bases, with 8 bases left in between. The CDR3 is 15 amino acids. The CDR3 region is CASSQDSGTYNEQFF. The DNA for the CDR3 is TGTGCCAGCAGCCAAGATAGCGGTACCTACAATGAGCAGTTCTTC.

This chain uses TRBV4-1 with TRBJ2-3, with D perhaps TRBD2 (6 bases). The CDR3 has 13 amino acids. Trimming left V 3 bases short and J 3 bases short, with 7 bases between. Germline CDR1 reads MGHRA; CDR2 reads YSYEKL. The CDR3 region is CASSQTRTDTQYF. In nucleotides, the CDR3 is TGCGCCAGCAGCCAGACTAGGACAGATACGCAGTATTTT.

This chain joins TRBV5-8 and TRBJ1-1, with no clear D. This CDR3 region has 14 residues. V gave up 3 bases and J gave up 6 bases, with 15 bases separating them. CDR1 and CDR2 from the germline V gene are SGHTS and YDEGEE. CDR3 nucleotide sequence: TGTGCCAGCAGCTATAGGCGGGAGAGGGCTGAAGCTTTCTTT. Amino acids: CASSYRRERAEAFF. The full variable domain, rest sourced from reference TRBV5-8 and TRBJ1-1, is EAGVTQSPTHLIKTRGQQATLRCSPISGHTSVYWYQQALGLGLQFLLWYDEGEERNRGNFPPRFSGRQFPNYSSELNVNALELEDSALYLCASSYRRERAEAFFGQGTRLTVV.

This clone was observed a handful of times. At one end the junction does not follow the germline gene, possibly because of a read error. The genes are TRBV20-1 and TRBJ2-1, with 11 positions matching TRBD2. The CDR3 spans 11 residues. Germline-derived CDR1 and CDR2 are DFQATT and SNEGSKA (reference sequence). CDR3 DNA sequence: TGCAGTGCTCGGACTAGCGGGCCAACCCTCTTC. Translation gives CSARTSGPTLF.

This clone turned up a few times. This chain joins TRBV10-3 and TRBJ2-1, with 8 nucleotides matching TRBD2. CDR1 is ENHRY and CDR2 is SYGVKD in the germline V gene. Germline trimming cut 2 bases from V and 8 bases from J; bases unmatched to any gene: 8. The CDR3 totals 15 residues. The CDR3 region has the DNA TGTGCCATCAGTGAGCCCCTCGGGGGGGTGGATGAGCAGTTCTTC. Translating gives CAISEPLGGVDEQFF.

The chain has TRBV4-3 and TRBJ2-7, with D possibly matching TRBD1 (6 bases). V lost 6 bases, J lost 4 bases, and 22 bases lay in between. Germline CDR1 LGHNA, CDR2 YSLEER. CDR3 size: 16 residues. CDR3 protein: CASRPETGPVVYEQYF. CDR3 DNA: TGCGCCAGCAGACCTGAGACAGGACCCGTCGTGTACGAGCAGTACTTC.

The chain carries TRBV30 and TRBJ2-3, with D perhaps TRBD2 (8 bases). This CDR3 is 13 amino acids long. Germline assignment: CDR1 GTSNPN and CDR2 SVGIG (reference sequence). V was shortened by 3 bases and J by 6 bases, with 13 bases between the two germline ends. The CDR3 nucleotides read TGTGCCTGGAGACGGGAGGGGGCGGATACGCAGTATTTT. Its translation: CAWRREGADTQYF.